The TCR beta chain described here comes from a study of cytomegalovirus exposure and HLA in healthy donors. This clone was detected once. The CDR3 extends over 14 amino acids. In germline, CDR1 is KGHSH, CDR2 LQKENI. The V end lost 0 bases, the J end lost 14 bases, and 19 bases lay between the germline ends. Researchers ran the PCR with 60 Vbeta and 13 Jbeta primers. The protocol was immunoSEQ multiplex PCR, while the TCRdb copy is restricted to in-frame clones and leaves out a portion. The sample holds some 100,000 clones, approximately 73% seen once. This sequence originates from a woman aged 50 to 60 in good health and CMV-seropositive. The sample comprised PBMCs. The chain is built from TRBV18 and TRBJ1-2, with D possibly being TRBD1 (6 bases). The CDR3, as DNA: TGTGCCAGCTCACCACCCCAAGGAGGACAGCTTTGGACCTTC. Protein sequence: CASSPPQGGQLWTF.